Each of the 27 T cell receptor beta chains below was sequenced from the same sample in a study of blood T cell repertoires in COVID-19. Libraries were prepared by immunoSEQ multiplex PCR; TCRdb keeps only in-frame clonotypes and omits some of them. The sample carries 200,000 or so clones, under 90% recorded once. Sequencing input: peripheral blood. The receptors come from a woman aged 80 or over with COVID-19, enrolled during active disease.

The genes are TRBV5-1 and TRBJ1-1; 7 nucleotides match TRBD1. With V trimmed by 1 base and J by 0 bases, 0 bases remained unmatched. Germline loops: CDR1 SGHRS, CDR2 YFSETQ. The CDR3 consists of 14 residues. CDR3 residues: CASSLTGVNTEAFF. CDR3 nucleotides: TGCGCCAGCAGCTTGACAGGGGTGAACACTGAAGCTTTCTTT.

V usage is TRBV3-1 (or the pseudogene TRBV3-2) and J usage is TRBJ2-2, with D unclear. Per germline, CDR1 LGHDT and CDR2 YNNKEL (reference sequence). The CDR3 covers 14 residues. V lost 1 base to trimming and J lost 5 bases, with 8 bases between them. CDR3 DNA: TGTGCCAGCAGCCAAGGCGGTGGGACCGGGGAGCTGTTTTTT. It codes for CASSQGGGTGELFF.

The V call is TRBV19, the J call TRBJ2-1; the D is unclear. The length of the CDR3 is 12 residues. Germline loops: CDR1 LNHDA, CDR2 SQIVND (reference sequence). With 4 bases removed from V and 3 bases from J, the gap between germline ends came to 4 bases. The CDR3 DNA sequence: TGTGCCAGTAGTAACTACTACAATGAGCAGTTCTTC. Amino acids: CASSNYYNEQFF. The full variable domain, in which reference TRBV19 and TRBJ2-1 provide the parts outside the CDR3, is DGGITQSPKYLFRKEGQNVTLSCEQNLNHDAMYWYRQDPGQGLRLIYYSQIVNDFQKGDIAEGYSVSREKKESFPLTVTSAQKNPTAFYLCASSNYYNEQFFGPGTRLTVL.

The chain joins TRBV9 to TRBJ1-2, with D perhaps TRBD1 (6 bases). V dropped 0 bases and J dropped 5 bases, with 14 bases sitting between them. CDR1 is SGDLS and CDR2 is YYNGEE in the germline V gene. This CDR3 is 15 amino acids long. In nucleotides, the CDR3 is TGTGCCAGCAGCGTAGAGTGGGGCAGGGGATATGGCTACACCTTC. Its protein is CASSVEWGRGYGYTF.

The chain joins TRBV5-1 to TRBJ2-2, with 8 bases lining up with TRBD1. V shed 0 bases and J 5 bases; nucleotides not matched to a gene: 3. There are 15 residues in the CDR3. Germline lookup yields CDR1 SGHRS and CDR2 YFSETQ. The CDR3 DNA reads TGCGCCAGCAGCTTGGACAGGGGGAGGACCGGGGAGCTGTTTTTT. Translating gives CASSLDRGRTGELFF. The full variable domain, its missing parts supplied by reference TRBV5-1 and TRBJ2-2, is KAGVTQTPRYLIKTRGQQVTLSCSPISGHRSVSWYQQTPGQGLQFLFEYFSETQRNKGNFPGRFSGRQFSNSRSEMNVSTLELGDSALYLCASSLDRGRTGELFFGEGSRLTVL.

This chain links TRBV10-3 with TRBJ1-4, with D perhaps matching TRBD1 (6 bases). The length of the CDR3 is 16 residues. Germline V CDR1 and CDR2: ENHRY, SYGVKD. The V and J ends lost 2 bases and 10 bases respectively, with 20 bases between them. As DNA, the CDR3 is TGTGCCATCAGTGAGATCGCAGTGACGGCCAGGGGAAAACTGTTTTTT. Translated, it gives CAISEIAVTARGKLFF.

V and J are TRBV29-1 and TRBJ1-5, with D hard to call. V lost 4 bases, J lost 2 bases, and 9 bases lay in between. The CDR3 extends over 13 amino acids. Germline values: CDR1 SQVTM, CDR2 ANQGSEA. The CDR3 spells CSVAIRGNQPQHF. CDR3 nucleotide sequence: TGCAGCGTTGCTATACGGGGCAATCAGCCCCAGCATTTT.

The chain uses TRBV4-1 and TRBJ1-1; weak D call: TRBD1 (5 bases). V lost 2 bases, J lost 4 bases, and 14 bases lay in between. The CDR3 covers 15 residues. Germline lookup yields CDR1 MGHRA and CDR2 YSYEKL. This chain's CDR3 is CASSQQGPLSTEAFF. Written as DNA, the CDR3 is TGCGCCAGCAGCCAACAGGGCCCCCTGAGCACTGAAGCTTTCTTT.

This chain links TRBV3-1 (or the pseudogene TRBV3-2) with TRBJ2-3; 9 bases fit TRBD2. Unmatched junction bases numbered 10, after V lost 0 bases and J lost 0 bases. Germline V gene lookup returns CDR1 LGHDT and CDR2 YNNKEL (reference sequence). The CDR3 covers 19 residues. DNA of the CDR3: TGTGCCAGCAGCCAAGAGGGCGGGGGGGCGGCCCGTAGCACAGATACGCAGTATTTT. Protein sequence: CASSQEGGGAARSTDTQYF.

The chain couples TRBV5-4 to TRBJ2-7; 8 bases fit TRBD1. This CDR3 has 13 amino acids. The V gene's germline CDR1 is SGHNT and CDR2 YYREEE (reference sequence). The V segment lost 3 bases and the J segment 3 bases; nucleotides outside the gene matches: 2. The CDR3 region is CASSWTGRYEQYF. The CDR3 DNA sequence: TGTGCCAGCAGCTGGACAGGGCGCTACGAGCAGTACTTC.

As DNA, the CDR3 is TGTGCCAGCAGCCAAGACGAGCTAGCGGGGGGTTACAATGAGCAGTTCTTC. As protein: CASSQDELAGGYNEQFF. The chain is built from TRBV4-2 and TRBJ2-1; 11 nucleotides line up with TRBD2. From germline, CDR1 is LGHNA and CDR2 YNFKEQ. Trimming cost V 0 bases and J 4 bases; bases outside gene matches: 5. The CDR3 covers 17 residues.

The chain couples TRBV7-9 to TRBJ1-1; D is possibly TRBD1 (5 bases). This CDR3 comprises 16 residues. Deletions cut 1 base from V and 0 bases from J, with 12 bases between. CDR1 is SEHNR and CDR2 is FQNEAQ in the germline V gene (reference sequence). DNA for the CDR3: TGTGCCAGCAGCTTAGAGCAGGGCGAGATGAACACTGAAGCTTTCTTT. This sequence encodes CASSLEQGEMNTEAFF.

The chain recombines TRBV5-1 with TRBJ2-1; 9 bases align to TRBD2. There are 16 residues in the CDR3. V trimming: 4 bases; J trimming: 7 bases; junction bases outside the gene matches: 12. CDR1 SGHRS and CDR2 YFSETQ come from the germline V gene. In nucleotides, the CDR3 is TGCGCCAGCAGCCCGGTAGAGGGCGGGGGGGCAAATGAGCAGTTCTTC. Amino acids: CASSPVEGGGANEQFF.

V gene TRBV28 combines with J gene TRBJ2-7; 7 bases agree with TRBD1. This CDR3 has 15 residues. Trimming cost V 4 bases and J 3 bases; bases outside gene matches: 9. Germline V gene lookup returns CDR1 MDHEN and CDR2 SYDVKM. Here the CDR3 reads CASSSLGQAHYEQYV. DNA of the CDR3: TGTGCCAGCAGTTCTCTTGGACAGGCCCACTACGAGCAGTACGTC.

The rearrangement joins TRBV7-9 to TRBJ1-5; D possibly corresponds to TRBD1 (5 bases). Per germline, CDR1 SEHNR and CDR2 FQNEAQ (reference sequence). The CDR3 runs to 13 residues. Trimming took off 1 base at V and 5 bases at J, with 6 bases between the two ends. The CDR3 region is CASSLGQHQPQHF. CDR3 sequence (DNA): TGTGCCAGCAGCTTAGGACAGCATCAGCCCCAGCATTTT.

Remarks on this clone: The same CDR3 is also encoded by other DNA sequences in this sample. The chain is built from TRBV28 and TRBJ1-1, with unresolved D. V lost 7 bases to trimming and J lost 1 base, with 4 bases between them. The CDR3 spans 11 residues. Germline V CDR1 and CDR2: MDHEN, SYDVKM. In DNA form, the CDR3 reads TGTGCCAGCACCCAGAACACTGAAGCTTTCTTT. This translates into CASTQNTEAFF.

V is TRBV30 and J is TRBJ1-5, with D possibly being TRBD1 (5 bases). With 4 bases removed from V and 7 bases from J, the gap between germline ends came to 14 bases. CDR3 length: 13 residues. CDR1 is GTSNPN, CDR2 SVGIG, per germline (reference sequence). The CDR3 DNA reads TGTGCCTGGACCTCCGGGGGAGGGCAGCCCCAGCATTTT. This sequence encodes CAWTSGGGQPQHF.

This clone was observed a handful of times. The V call is TRBV6-4, the J call TRBJ2-3; TRBD2 aligns across 14 bases. The CDR3 is made up of 15 amino acids. Germline V gene sequence: CDR1 MRHNA, CDR2 SNTAGT. Trimming cost V 3 bases and J 4 bases; bases outside gene matches: 0. Here the CDR3 reads CASSETSGGADTQYF. In DNA form, the CDR3 reads TGTGCCAGCAGTGAGACTAGCGGGGGGGCAGATACGCAGTATTTT.

CDR3: CASSPSHSNQPQHF. The DNA of the CDR3 is TGTGCCAGCAGCCCGAGCCATAGCAATCAGCCCCAGCATTTT. V gene TRBV3-1 (or the pseudogene TRBV3-2) combines with J gene TRBJ1-5; D gene unclear. CDR1 and CDR2 from the germline V gene are LGHDT and YNNKEL (reference sequence). The V gene lost 4 bases and the J gene lost 0 bases, with 7 bases spanning the gap. This CDR3 region has 14 residues.

J is TRBJ2-3 and V is TRBV6-6, with D perhaps TRBD1 (6 bases). The CDR3 loop spans 14 amino acids. Trimming removed 0 bases at V and 6 bases at J, with 10 bases between. In germline, CDR1 is MNHNY, CDR2 SVGAGI (reference sequence). CDR3 protein: CASSYSGGWDTQYF. CDR3 nucleotide sequence: TGTGCCAGCAGTTACTCAGGGGGTTGGGATACGCAGTATTTT.

The CDR3 loop is CASSGRDRKETQYF. DNA of the CDR3: TGTGCCAGCAGTGGTAGGGACAGAAAAGAGACCCAGTACTTC. The rearrangement uses TRBV2 and TRBJ2-5, with 7 bases aligning to TRBD1. V was pared by 4 bases and J by 3 bases, with 5 bases of the junction left unmatched. CDR1 SNHLY and CDR2 FYNNEI come from the germline V gene. The CDR3 extends over 14 amino acids. Based on the CDR3 plus reference TRBV2 and TRBJ2-5, the full variable domain is EPEVTQTPSHQVTQMGQEVILRCVPISNHLYFYWYRQILGQKVEFLVSFYNNEISEKSEIFDDQFSVERPDGSNFTLKIRSTKLEDSAMYFCASSGRDRKETQYFGPGTRLLVL.

The sample holds one count of this clone. The chain is built from TRBV6-5 and TRBJ1-2; 10 positions agree with TRBD1. From germline, CDR1 is MNHEY and CDR2 SVGAGI. The CDR3 runs to 15 residues. With V trimmed by 6 bases and J by 4 bases, 8 bases remained unmatched. The chain's CDR3 is CASSSTGTGVYGYTF. CDR3 bases: TGTGCCAGCAGCTCAACCGGGACAGGGGTCTATGGCTACACCTTC.

The CDR3 sequence: CASSLRGTSGGLNEQFF. CDR3 DNA sequence: TGTGCCAGCAGCTTGAGGGGCACTAGCGGGGGCCTAAATGAGCAGTTCTTC. This chain joins TRBV5-6 and TRBJ2-1; 11 nucleotides agree with TRBD2. The CDR3 has 17 residues. The junction had 10 bases not matched to a gene; V was cut back by 1 base and J by 7 bases. Germline V gene data show CDR1 as SGHDT and CDR2 as YYEEEE.

The V call is TRBV10-3, the J call TRBJ1-1, with D perhaps matching TRBD1 (5 bases). This CDR3 has 13 amino acids. Germline V gives CDR1 ENHRY, CDR2 SYGVKD. CDR3 DNA sequence: TGTACCGCCCAGGGTGTTTCGAACACTGAAGCTTTCTTT. Translation gives CTAQGVSNTEAFF.

This chain uses TRBV5-1 with TRBJ2-3, with D possibly TRBD2 on 6 matching bases. V was trimmed by 0 bases and J by 5 bases, leaving 16 bases between them. From germline, CDR1 is SGHRS and CDR2 YFSETQ. The CDR3 is 16 amino acids. The CDR3 DNA reads as TGCGCCAGCAGCTTGGGCCAGACGTGGGGGGTAGATACGCAGTATTTT. Its protein is CASSLGQTWGVDTQYF.

This clone is a singleton in its sample. V gene TRBV2 combines with J gene TRBJ2-3, with 9 bases fitting TRBD1. The CDR3 has 16 amino acids. With V trimmed by 6 bases and J by 2 bases, 9 bases remained unmatched. CDR1 is SNHLY and CDR2 is FYNNEI in the germline V gene. Here the CDR3 DNA reads TGTGCCAGCAGATCAGCCGGGACAGGGAACACAGATACGCAGTATTTT. Translating it yields CASRSAGTGNTDTQYF. The full variable domain, rest sourced from reference TRBV2 and TRBJ2-3, is EPEVTQTPSHQVTQMGQEVILRCVPISNHLYFYWYRQILGQKVEFLVSFYNNEISEKSEIFDDQFSVERPDGSNFTLKIRSTKLEDSAMYFCASRSAGTGNTDTQYFGPGTRLTVL.

V usage is TRBV28 and J usage is TRBJ1-1, with D tentatively TRBD1 (5 bases). Looked up from germline, CDR1 is MDHEN and CDR2 is SYDVKM. The CDR3 runs 13 residues. Trimming removed 7 bases at V and 8 bases at J, with 17 bases between. The CDR3 DNA reads as TGTGCCAGCACCCTATCCGGACAAAAGGAAGCTTTCTTT. Its protein product is CASTLSGQKEAFF.